These 32 T cell receptor beta chains came from one sample sequenced in a study of cytomegalovirus exposure and HLA in healthy donors. This PCR relied on a set of 60 Vbeta primers and 13 Jbeta primers. TCRdb keeps only in-frame clones here, not all; method: immunoSEQ multiplex PCR. Altogether some 120,000 clones are present, 8% to 9.5% being singletons, with the ten largest covering 5.5%. The sequencing input was PBMCs. These receptors came from a man between 40 and 49 years old in good health and CMV-seronegative.

CDR3 sequence reads: CASSDRSKNTEAFF. As DNA, the CDR3 is TGTGCCAGCAGTGATAGGAGTAAGAACACTGAAGCTTTCTTT. The chain uses TRBV6-1 and TRBJ1-1, with D unclear. The germline CDR1 and CDR2 sequences are MNHNS and SASEGT. The CDR3 is 14 amino acids. V gave up 3 bases and J gave up 1 base, with 9 bases separating them.

This clone has just a few counts. The DNA of the CDR3 is TGTGCCAGCAGCATGGAAGGCAGGGGGCGCAGCTATGGCTACACCTTC. It codes for CASSMEGRGRSYGYTF. The chain carries TRBV5-4 and TRBJ1-2, with 8 nucleotides matching TRBD1. The V segment lost 4 bases and the J segment 4 bases; nucleotides outside the gene matches: 12. The CDR3 covers 16 residues. The germline gives CDR1 SGHNT, CDR2 YYREEE (reference sequence). The full variable domain, its missing parts supplied by reference TRBV5-4 and TRBJ1-2, is ETGVTQSPTHLIKTRGQQVTLRCSSQSGHNTVSWYQQALGQGPQFIFQYYREEENGRGNFPPRFSGLQFPNYSSELNVNALELDDSALYLCASSMEGRGRSYGYTFGSGTRLTVV.

A word on this clone: The same CDR3 also results from other DNA sequences found in this sample. The chain joins TRBV4-1 to TRBJ1-1; no definite D call. This CDR3 spans 13 amino acids. Trimming took 1 base from V and 4 from J, leaving 7 bases between them. CDR1 is MGHRA, CDR2 YSYEKL, per germline. DNA for the CDR3: TGCGCCAGCAGCCAAGGCCGGGGCACTGAAGCTTTCTTT. Its translation: CASSQGRGTEAFF.

This clone was detected a few times. The chain employs TRBV28 and TRBJ2-3; 8 positions agree with TRBD2. Germline CDR1 MDHEN, CDR2 SYDVKM. After removal of 9 bases from V and 0 bases from J, the junction contained 20 bases not matched to a gene. CDR3 length: 19 amino acids. The CDR3 DNA is TGTGCCAGTTCTCCACGGCGGGGGGACTTCCTATCAAGCACAGATACGCAGTATTTT. It codes for CASSPRRGDFLSSTDTQYF.

The chain recombines TRBV7-2 with TRBJ1-2, with a weak D call TRBD1 (5 bases). Germline loops: CDR1 SGHTA, CDR2 FQGNSA. The CDR3 is made up of 12 amino acids. V shed 3 bases and J shed 8 bases, with 10 bases lying between them. The CDR3 here is CASSFARAGYTF. As DNA, the CDR3 is TGTGCCAGCAGCTTCGCCAGGGCAGGCTACACCTTC.

The gene calls are TRBV28 and TRBJ1-5; a weak D match, TRBD1 (6 bases). The CDR3 runs 15 residues. V was clipped by 11 bases and J by 0 bases, with 17 bases between them. In germline, CDR1 is MDHEN, CDR2 SYDVKM. The CDR3 region is CAVPGQTNSNQPQHF. In nucleotides, the CDR3 is TGTGCCGTTCCCGGACAGACGAATAGCAATCAGCCCCAGCATTTT.

This clone was seen only once. V gene TRBV9 combines with J gene TRBJ2-1, with no clear D. V lost 4 bases and J 9 bases, leaving 8 bases between the germline ends. CDR3 size: 11 residues. Germline values: CDR1 SGDLS, CDR2 YYNGEE. For the CDR3, the DNA is TGTGCCAGCAGCACCCCGGGTGAGCAGTTCTTC. Protein: CASSTPGEQFF.

The chain is built from TRBV5-1 and TRBJ1-6, with D tentatively TRBD1 (5 bases). The CDR3 totals 15 residues. Germline assignment: CDR1 SGHRS and CDR2 YFSETQ. V was pared by 0 bases and J by 10 bases, with 14 bases between. The CDR3 sequence is CASSLEAGRGSPLHF. The CDR3 coding sequence is TGCGCCAGCAGCTTGGAGGCAGGGCGTGGATCACCCCTCCACTTT.

The V and J genes are TRBV6-1 and TRBJ2-5; 7 bases agree with TRBD2. J gave up 4 bases and V 6 bases, and 11 bases lay outside the gene matches. CDR3 size: 15 residues. The V gene's germline CDR1 is MNHNS and CDR2 SASEGT. CDR3 nucleotide sequence: TGTGCCAGCAGCTTCTTTGGAGGGAGGGGAGAGACCCAGTACTTC. Translating it yields CASSFFGGRGETQYF.

The chain employs TRBV4-2 and TRBJ2-3; a possible D gene is TRBD1 (5 bases). Looked up from germline, CDR1 is LGHNA and CDR2 is YNFKEQ. The CDR3 totals 14 residues. The V end lost 3 bases, the J end lost 4 bases, and 11 bases lay between the germline ends. CDR3 region: CASSHNQGADTQYF. CDR3 sequence (DNA): TGTGCCAGCAGCCACAACCAGGGTGCAGATACGCAGTATTTT.

The CDR3 DNA is TGTGCCAGCAGCTCAGGGAATCAGCCCCAGCATTTT. Translating it yields CASSSGNQPQHF. This rearrangement joins TRBV7-9 to TRBJ1-5, with D possibly TRBD1 on 5 matching bases. From germline, CDR1 is SEHNR and CDR2 FQNEAQ (reference sequence). This CDR3 comprises 12 residues. Trimming pared 4 bases from V and 4 bases from J, leaving 5 bases between.

The V call is TRBV5-6, the J call TRBJ1-1; D unclear. The germline V and J ends were trimmed by 2 bases and 0 bases, with 8 bases remaining between them. The germline CDR1 and CDR2 sequences are SGHDT and YYEEEE. The CDR3 has 14 amino acids. The CDR3 nucleotides read TGTGCCAGCAGCTTTGACACTTTGAACACTGAAGCTTTCTTT. Protein: CASSFDTLNTEAFF.

This clone was observed a few times. V gene TRBV7-8 combines with J gene TRBJ1-5, with D possibly TRBD1 on 5 matching bases. Looked up from germline, CDR1 is SGHVS and CDR2 is FQNEAQ. The CDR3 sequence is 14 residues long. Trimming left V 5 bases short and J 7 bases short, with 15 bases between. In DNA form, the CDR3 reads TGTGCCAGCAGCCCGACAGTCAAGGCGCAGCCCCAGCATTTT. The encoded protein is CASSPTVKAQPQHF.

This clone was detected a few times. This CDR3 is CASSPARGDYGYTF. Written as DNA, the CDR3 is TGTGCCAGTTCGCCGGCCAGGGGAGACTATGGCTACACCTTC. The rearrangement links TRBV19 to TRBJ1-2, with D perhaps matching TRBD1 (6 bases). The CDR3 is made up of 14 amino acids. The V gene's germline CDR1 is LNHDA and CDR2 SQIVND (reference sequence). The ends were cut back, 8 bases at V and 3 bases at J, with 16 bases in the middle.

J is TRBJ2-5 and V is TRBV10-3, with a tentative D call TRBD2 (7 bases). V was trimmed by 8 bases and J by 2 bases, leaving 21 bases between them. Germline V gene lookup returns CDR1 ENHRY and CDR2 SYGVKD. CDR3 length: 16 residues. The CDR3 nucleotides are TGTGCCATCTCAGGGGAGGGGACCGGGACACAAGAGACCCAGTACTTC. This translates into CAISGEGTGTQETQYF.

This clone showed up just a few times. The rearrangement joins TRBV9 to TRBJ2-3, with TRBD2 matching 10 bases. CDR3 size: 17 residues. The V gene's germline CDR1 is SGDLS and CDR2 YYNGEE. Germline trimming cut 5 bases from V and 0 bases from J; bases unmatched to any gene: 9. Here the CDR3 reads CASSTPGLAPSTDTQYF. CDR3 coding DNA: TGTGCCAGCAGTACCCCGGGACTAGCGCCGAGCACAGATACGCAGTATTTT.

This clone was detected a few times. The chain combines TRBV4-1 with TRBJ2-2; 8 positions agree with TRBD1. Germline V CDR1 and CDR2: MGHRA, YSYEKL. The CDR3 has 16 amino acids. V lost 3 bases to trimming and J lost 4 bases; unmatched junction nucleotides: 7. Here the CDR3 reads CASSHPGQGATGELFF. The CDR3 region has the DNA TGCGCCAGCAGCCATCCTGGACAGGGTGCCACCGGGGAGCTGTTTTTT.

A few counts support this clone. This chain uses TRBV7-2 with TRBJ2-1; 9 bases align to TRBD2. The CDR3 sequence is 15 residues long. The trim removed 4 bases at V and 10 bases at J, leaving 11 bases unmatched. Germline lookup yields CDR1 SGHTA and CDR2 FQGNSA. In nucleotides, the CDR3 is TGTGCCAGCAGCTCTAGCGGGGCCGCACAAAGGGAGCAGTTCTTC. Protein product: CASSSSGAAQREQFF.

A remark on this clone: The sample holds other DNA sequences that translate to the same CDR3. V and J are TRBV5-6 and TRBJ1-6; possible D gene TRBD1, 5 bases. The CDR3 covers 18 residues. Looked up from germline, CDR1 is SGHDT and CDR2 is YYEEEE. Trimming removed 0 bases at V and 9 bases at J, with 22 bases between. CDR3 residues: CASSLGSLPGQGASPLHF. CDR3 bases: TGTGCCAGCAGCTTGGGATCGCTCCCTGGCCAGGGCGCTTCACCCCTCCACTTT. The variable domain in full, completed from reference TRBV5-6 and TRBJ1-6, reads DAGVTQSPTHLIKTRGQQVTLRCSPKSGHDTVSWYQQALGQGPQFIFQYYEEEERQRGNFPDRFSGHQFPNYSSELNVNALLLGDSALYLCASSLGSLPGQGASPLHFGNGTRLTVT.

The sample holds a few counts of this clone. This chain uses TRBV10-3 with TRBJ2-3; D uncertain. The length of the CDR3 is 15 residues. Trimming pared 6 bases from V and 6 bases from J, leaving 19 bases between. CDR1 and CDR2 from the germline V gene are ENHRY and SYGVKD. CDR3 nucleotides: TGTGCCATCAGGCCGGGTGGTAGCTGGTTGGATACGCAGTATTTT. Translating it yields CAIRPGGSWLDTQYF.

The chain is built from TRBV6-4 and TRBJ2-1; D is possibly TRBD2 (6 bases). The CDR3 runs 15 residues. Germline values: CDR1 MRHNA, CDR2 SNTAGT. V shed 3 bases and J shed 8 bases, with 17 bases lying between them. CDR3 nucleotides: TGTGCCAGCAGTGAAAATTTGGGGGGTTGGTATGAGCAGTTCTTC. Protein sequence: CASSENLGGWYEQFF.

The rearrangement links TRBV5-1 to TRBJ1-6, with D possibly being TRBD1 (6 bases). Germline V gene lookup returns CDR1 SGHRS and CDR2 YFSETQ. The CDR3 extends over 14 amino acids. Deletions cut 4 bases from V and 6 bases from J, with 11 bases between. The CDR3 loop reads CASSPRTVNSPLHF. The CDR3 DNA reads TGCGCCAGCAGCCCTCGGACAGTTAATTCACCCCTCCACTTT.

The chain uses TRBV5-8 and TRBJ1-2, with D tentatively TRBD1 (6 bases). The CDR3 consists of 15 residues. Per germline, CDR1 SGHTS and CDR2 YDEGEE. With 4 bases removed from V and 5 bases from J, the gap between germline ends came to 18 bases. The CDR3 sequence is CASSASTGFRYGYTF. In DNA, the CDR3 is TGTGCCAGCAGCGCGTCGACAGGCTTTCGATATGGCTACACCTTC.

This clone has a handful of counts. The chain combines TRBV7-9 with TRBJ2-7; no reliable D call. Germline CDR1 and CDR2: SEHNR and FQNEAQ (reference sequence). This CDR3 is 16 amino acids long. Trimming left V 4 bases short and J 4 bases short, with 20 bases between. This CDR3 is CASSSQTSKLPYEQYF. In DNA, the CDR3 is TGTGCCAGCAGCTCCCAGACCTCGAAACTACCATACGAGCAGTACTTC.

This clone was counted a few times. The V gene is TRBV19, the J gene TRBJ2-6; 9 nucleotides align to TRBD1. V lost 9 bases, J lost 1 base, and 7 bases stayed unmatched. This CDR3 has 16 residues. CDR1 LNHDA and CDR2 SQIVND come from the germline V gene (reference sequence). CDR3 in DNA: TGTGCCAGCCGGGACAGGGTTAATTCTGGGGCCAACGTCCTGACTTTC. Amino acids: CASRDRVNSGANVLTF.

This chain's CDR3 is CASSPGQSYEQYF. CDR3 sequence (DNA): TGTGCCAGCAGCCCGGGACAGTCCTACGAGCAGTACTTC. The V and J genes are TRBV6-5 and TRBJ2-5; 7 positions agree with TRBD1. The J call may not be correct, given that the DNA end is closer to TRBJ2-7. Germline V gene sequence: CDR1 MNHEY, CDR2 SVGAGI. This CDR3 contains 13 residues.

The rearrangement links TRBV5-5 to TRBJ1-6, with 8 bases identical to TRBD1. CDR1 is SGHKS and CDR2 is YYEKEE in the germline V gene (reference sequence). Trimming took 6 bases from V and 6 from J; bases not matched to a gene: 8. The CDR3 extends over 15 amino acids. CDR3 coding DNA: TGTGCCAGCACTCTCTTTACAGGGGGTAATTCACCCCTCCACTTT. It codes for CASTLFTGGNSPLHF.

This chain joins TRBV7-9 and TRBJ1-1, with a possible D match to TRBD1 (5 bases). The CDR3 contains 12 residues. Trimming cost V 0 bases and J 7 bases, with 6 bases left between them. Germline V gene sequence: CDR1 SEHNR, CDR2 FQNEAQ (reference sequence). CDR3 region: CASSLAGVEAFF. CDR3 nucleotide sequence: TGTGCCAGCAGCTTAGCAGGGGTTGAAGCTTTCTTT.

The J gene is TRBJ2-3, the V gene TRBV2, with TRBD1 matching over 8 bases. V lost 4 bases and J lost 5; bases outside the gene matches: 5. The CDR3 extends over 14 amino acids. Germline loops: CDR1 SNHLY, CDR2 FYNNEI. The CDR3 sequence is CASSGTGYQDTQYF. The CDR3 nucleotides are TGTGCCAGCAGTGGGACAGGGTATCAAGATACGCAGTATTTT.

The J gene is TRBJ1-3, the V gene TRBV5-1; TRBD1 matches 8 bases. Trimming at V came to 1 base and at J to 0 bases, leaving 3 bases not matched to a gene. Germline V gene data show CDR1 as SGHRS and CDR2 as YFSETQ. There are 16 residues in the CDR3. The CDR3 DNA is TGCGCCAGCAGCTTGTCTACAGGGGGCTCTGGAAACACCATATATTTT. Residues: CASSLSTGGSGNTIYF.

This clone appeared a few times. This sequence joins TRBV6-1 and TRBJ1-4, with D tentatively TRBD1 (6 bases). Trimming pared 1 base from V and 3 bases from J, leaving 6 bases between. The CDR3 is 14 amino acids. Germline V CDR1 and CDR2: MNHNS, SASEGT. In nucleotides, the CDR3 is TGTGCCAGCAGTGAAGGACAGGCTAATGAAAAACTGTTTTTT. Its translation is CASSEGQANEKLFF.

The chain joins TRBV7-7 to TRBJ2-3, with 9 nucleotides matching TRBD2. The CDR3 has 15 amino acids. Trimming took 1 base from V and 4 from J; bases not matched to a gene: 3. CDR1 and CDR2 (germline): SSHAT, FNYEAQ (reference sequence). CDR3 DNA sequence: TGTGCCAGCAGCTTAGGCCTAGCGGGGTCAGATACGCAGTATTTT. It codes for CASSLGLAGSDTQYF.